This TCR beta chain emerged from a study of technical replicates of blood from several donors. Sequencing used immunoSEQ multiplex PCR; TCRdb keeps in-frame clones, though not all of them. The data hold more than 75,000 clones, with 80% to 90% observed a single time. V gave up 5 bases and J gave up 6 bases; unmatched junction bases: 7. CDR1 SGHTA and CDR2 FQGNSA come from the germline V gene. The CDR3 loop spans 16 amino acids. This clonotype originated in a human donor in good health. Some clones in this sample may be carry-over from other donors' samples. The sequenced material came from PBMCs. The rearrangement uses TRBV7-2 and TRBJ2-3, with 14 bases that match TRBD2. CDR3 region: CASSNGLAGGADTQYF. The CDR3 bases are TGTGCCAGCAGCAACGGACTAGCGGGGGGAGCGGATACGCAGTATTTT.